The 26 T cell receptor beta chains in this list originate from one sample, sequenced in a study of T cell responses to AZD1222 COVID-19 vaccine. Here immunoSEQ multiplex PCR was the method, and the copy in TCRdb shows in-frame clones only, minus some. Of about 84,000 clones listed, roughly 87% were seen once; the top ten hold approximately 1.5%. The input for sequencing was peripheral blood, taken on day 0 of AZD1222 vaccination. These receptors were obtained from an adult in good health.

This clone has just one count. The rearrangement joins TRBV27 to TRBJ1-2; perhaps TRBD1 as D (6 bases). Between the trimmed V and J ends, which lost 6 bases and 3 bases, there was a span of 14 bases. Germline-derived CDR1 and CDR2 are MNHEY and SMNVEV (reference sequence). The CDR3 loop spans 14 amino acids. For the CDR3, the DNA is TGTGCCAGCAGAGACCTGGGACAACACTATGGCTACACCTTC. Amino acids: CASRDLGQHYGYTF.

This rearrangement joins TRBV18 to TRBJ1-5, with D possibly TRBD1 on 5 matching bases. The germline V gene has CDR1 KGHSH and CDR2 LQKENI. The CDR3 length is 16 residues. V was pared by 2 bases and J by 5 bases, with 16 bases between. The CDR3 DNA sequence: TGTGCCAGCTCACCATTGAGGGCGGGAGGGGATCAGCCCCAGCATTTT. Protein product: CASSPLRAGGDQPQHF.

The rearrangement uses TRBV28 and TRBJ1-2, with D hard to call. This CDR3 comprises 11 residues. In germline, CDR1 is MDHEN, CDR2 SYDVKM. V lost 5 bases, J lost 2 bases, and 3 bases lay in between. The CDR3 sequence: CASSRNYGYTF. CDR3 DNA: TGTGCCAGCAGTCGGAACTATGGCTACACCTTC.

This chain uses TRBV7-8 with TRBJ2-3; D not resolved. The V gene's germline CDR1 is SGHVS and CDR2 FQNEAQ. Trimming took 5 bases from V and 0 from J, leaving 9 bases between them. This CDR3 is 14 amino acids long. The CDR3 sequence is CASSEVGSTDTQYF. CDR3 coding DNA: TGTGCCAGCAGCGAAGTCGGAAGCACAGATACGCAGTATTTT.

Comment on this clone: This sample also contains other DNA sequences that code for the same CDR3. The genes are TRBV18 and TRBJ1-5; tentatively, D is TRBD1 (6 bases). V dropped 6 bases and J dropped 8 bases, with 11 bases sitting between them. CDR3 length: 12 residues. The germline gives CDR1 KGHSH, CDR2 LQKENI. CDR3 bases: TGTGCCAGCTCCCCCTCAGGGGAGCCCCAGCATTTT. It specifies CASSPSGEPQHF.

This clone was detected once. The chain carries TRBV19 and TRBJ2-6; perhaps TRBD1 as D (5 bases). From germline, CDR1 is LNHDA and CDR2 SQIVND (reference sequence). There are 17 residues in the CDR3. Deletions cut 8 bases from V and 0 bases from J, with 17 bases between. The CDR3 protein is CASRRQPFRSGANVLTF. Written as DNA, the CDR3 is TGTGCCAGTCGGCGACAGCCTTTCCGCTCTGGGGCCAACGTCCTGACTTTC.

Concerning this clone itself: This sample includes further DNA sequences coding for the same CDR3. The J gene is TRBJ2-7, the V gene TRBV4-3; D not resolved. This CDR3 spans 16 amino acids. Looked up from germline, CDR1 is LGHNA and CDR2 is YSLEER. Between the trimmed V and J ends, which lost 2 bases and 7 bases, there was a span of 21 bases. The CDR3 DNA is TGCGCCAGCAGCCAACGTACGCTCCTACCGCCTGATGAGCAGTACTTC. Translated, it gives CASSQRTLLPPDEQYF.

This clone was found a few times. This chain uses TRBV7-9 with TRBJ1-1; D unresolved. The germline V gene has CDR1 SEHNR and CDR2 FQNEAQ (reference sequence). The CDR3 contains 11 residues. Trimming left V 2 bases short and J 5 bases short, with 3 bases between. The CDR3 loop reads CASSLITEAFF. Written as DNA, the CDR3 is TGTGCCAGCAGCTTAATAACTGAAGCTTTCTTT.

This clone was found a few times. The gene calls are TRBV5-1 and TRBJ2-2; D possibly corresponds to TRBD1 (5 bases). The CDR3 is made up of 15 amino acids. Germline V CDR1 and CDR2: SGHRS, YFSETQ. V was shortened by 0 bases and J by 1 base, with 7 bases between the two germline ends. The CDR3 bases are TGCGCCAGCAGCTTGGACGGACAGAACACCGGGGAGCTGTTTTTT. It translates to CASSLDGQNTGELFF.

This sequence joins TRBV9 and TRBJ1-2; a possible D gene is TRBD1 (6 bases). This CDR3 has 14 residues. Per germline, CDR1 SGDLS and CDR2 YYNGEE. With 0 bases removed from V and 4 bases from J, the gap between germline ends came to 10 bases. CDR3 loop: CASSVGDRIYGYTF. DNA for the CDR3: TGTGCCAGCAGCGTAGGAGACAGGATCTATGGCTACACCTTC. Full variable domain (rest looked up from reference TRBV9 and TRBJ1-2): DSGVTQTPKHLITATGQRVTLRCSPRSGDLSVYWYQQSLDQGLQFLIQYYNGEERAKGNILERFSAQQFPDLHSELNLSSLELGDSALYFCASSVGDRIYGYTFGSGTRLTVV.

The J gene is TRBJ2-7, the V gene TRBV29-1; D may be TRBD2 (7 bases). The CDR3 extends over 15 amino acids. In germline, CDR1 is SQVTM, CDR2 ANQGSEA. Deletions cut 1 base from V and 3 bases from J, with 16 bases between. The CDR3 protein is CSVEGGGAGVYEQYF. The DNA of the CDR3 is TGCAGCGTTGAAGGGGGAGGGGCAGGGGTCTACGAGCAGTACTTC.

The V gene is TRBV16, the J gene TRBJ2-2; TRBD1 is a possible D gene (6 bases). This CDR3 comprises 13 residues. Between the trimmed V and J ends, which lost 4 bases and 6 bases, there was a span of 9 bases. Germline V gene data show CDR1 as KGHSY and CDR2 as FQNENV. The CDR3 DNA reads as TGTGCCAGCAGCCGAGGACAGTCCGGGGAGCTGTTTTTT. This encodes CASSRGQSGELFF.

The rearrangement uses TRBV7-9 and TRBJ1-2, with D maybe TRBD1 (6 bases). Germline V gene lookup returns CDR1 SEHNR and CDR2 FQNEAQ (reference sequence). The V and J ends lost 4 bases and 8 bases respectively, with 11 bases between them. The CDR3 extends over 12 amino acids. The CDR3 sequence: CASSYSGEGYTF. The CDR3 region has the DNA TGTGCCAGCAGCTATTCAGGGGAAGGCTACACCTTC.

The chain is built from TRBV6-5 and TRBJ1-2; tentatively, D is TRBD1 (5 bases). The germline CDR1 and CDR2 sequences are MNHEY and SVGAGI. V lost 4 bases and J lost 4, with 7 bases in between. This CDR3 spans 12 amino acids. CDR3 loop: CASSWDLYGYTF. CDR3 in DNA: TGTGCCAGCAGTTGGGACCTCTATGGCTACACCTTC.

Details on this clone: The sample has other DNA sequences that encode this CDR3 too. V and J are TRBV6-5 and TRBJ1-3, with a tentative D call TRBD1 (6 bases). V was pared by 4 bases and J by 0 bases, with 10 bases between. The CDR3 spans 15 residues. The germline gives CDR1 MNHEY, CDR2 SVGAGI. The CDR3 region is CASSSRQASGNTIYF. The DNA of the CDR3 is TGTGCCAGCAGTTCTCGACAGGCCTCTGGAAACACCATATATTTT.

The CDR3: CASGLGLAGVNEQFF. The CDR3 nucleotides are TGTGCTAGTGGTTTGGGACTAGCGGGAGTTAATGAGCAGTTCTTC. The chain joins TRBV12-5 to TRBJ2-1; 12 nucleotides align to TRBD2. Trimming at V came to 1 base and at J to 7 bases, leaving 2 bases not matched to a gene. CDR1 is LGHNT, CDR2 FRNRAP, per germline. CDR3 length equals 15 residues.

The rearrangement joins TRBV19 to TRBJ1-1, with 8 bases fitting TRBD1. V gave up 1 base and J gave up 3 bases; unmatched junction bases: 7. Germline V lookup: CDR1 LNHDA, CDR2 SQIVND (reference sequence). CDR3 length: 16 residues. The CDR3 spells CASSIVGTGRDTEAFF. The DNA for the CDR3 is TGTGCCAGTAGTATAGTGGGGACAGGCCGAGACACTGAAGCTTTCTTT.

The V call is TRBV7-6, the J call TRBJ2-1, with 9 positions matching TRBD1. Germline loops: CDR1 SGHVS, CDR2 FNYEAQ. There are 15 residues in the CDR3. V trimming: 4 bases; J trimming: 4 bases; junction bases outside the gene matches: 5. CDR3 protein: CASSSWTGVYNEQFF. CDR3 bases: TGTGCCAGCAGCTCATGGACAGGGGTTTACAATGAGCAGTTCTTC.

This chain joins TRBV24-1 and TRBJ2-7, with 7 bases that match TRBD2. This CDR3 has 14 amino acids. Germline values: CDR1 KGHDR, CDR2 SFDVKD. V lost 8 bases to trimming and J lost 2 bases; unmatched junction nucleotides: 8. CDR3 nucleotides: TGTGCCACCATGTATTCCAGCGGGACCTACGAGCAGTACTTC. Its translation is CATMYSSGTYEQYF.

This chain joins TRBV7-3 and TRBJ2-3, with 10 nucleotides matching TRBD2. V dropped 1 base and J dropped 5; count of bases not matched to a gene: 6. Germline CDR1 SGHTA, CDR2 FQGTGA. The CDR3 length is 16 residues. The CDR3 DNA sequence: TGTGCCAGCAGCTTAAGGGCTAGCGGGAGTGGAGATACGCAGTATTTT. Residues: CASSLRASGSGDTQYF.

The chain combines TRBV19 with TRBJ2-2; 7 bases map to TRBD2. Per the germline V gene, CDR1 is LNHDA and CDR2 is SQIVND (reference sequence). CDR3 length: 16 amino acids. The junction had 7 bases not matched to a gene; V was cut back by 5 bases and J by 1 base. The CDR3 coding sequence is TGTGCCAGTAGTCAAAGACTAGCCCTGAACACCGGGGAGCTGTTTTTT. The encoded protein is CASSQRLALNTGELFF.

This sequence joins TRBV5-1 and TRBJ1-1; no reliable D call. Trimming cost V 2 bases and J 12 bases, with 11 bases left between them. Germline assignment: CDR1 SGHRS and CDR2 YFSETQ. This CDR3 has 11 amino acids. CDR3: CASSFSGSTFF. The CDR3 DNA reads TGCGCCAGCAGCTTTTCGGGATCCACTTTCTTT.

The chain recombines TRBV6-2 or TRBV6-3 with TRBJ2-2, with D uncertain. The CDR3 covers 13 residues. The V gene lost 5 bases and the J gene lost 4 bases, with 8 bases spanning the gap. Germline V lookup: CDR1 MNHEY, CDR2 SVGEGT. CDR3 coding DNA: TGTGCCAGCAGTCCATACAGCACCGGGGAGCTGTTTTTT. This translates into CASSPYSTGELFF.

The chain links TRBV6-5 to TRBJ1-3; D uncertain. The CDR3 runs to 15 residues. Germline V lookup: CDR1 MNHEY, CDR2 SVGAGI. V was trimmed by 6 bases and J by 3 bases, leaving 15 bases between them. CDR3 loop: CASRRRSFSGNTIYF. CDR3 DNA sequence: TGTGCCAGCAGACGACGGTCCTTTAGTGGAAACACCATATATTTT.

This chain joins TRBV6-5 and TRBJ2-7; D unclear. The CDR3 is made up of 10 amino acids. The V end lost 8 bases, the J end lost 3 bases, and 5 bases lay between the germline ends. The germline V gene encodes CDR1 MNHEY and CDR2 SVGAGI. The chain's CDR3 is CASGFYEQYF. CDR3 sequence (DNA): TGTGCCAGCGGGTTCTACGAGCAGTACTTC.

The rearrangement links TRBV6-1 to TRBJ2-7; tentative D call: TRBD2 (5 bases). Per the germline V gene, CDR1 is MNHNS and CDR2 is SASEGT. CDR3 length: 17 residues. The V end lost 4 bases, the J end lost 0 bases, and 19 bases lay between the germline ends. The CDR3 protein is CASSAQSGGGASYEQYF. DNA for the CDR3: TGTGCCAGCAGTGCGCAGTCAGGTGGAGGTGCCTCCTACGAGCAGTACTTC.